This TCR beta chain was captured in a study of cytomegalovirus exposure and HLA in healthy donors. Overall study findings and caveats: Sequencing artifact likely explains a cluster of highly shared sequence variants. For presence/absence analyses, sequencing depth was assumed to be roughly uniform across donors. A later analysis associated some 16,000 TCR beta sequences with HLA alleles at a 0.05 false discovery rate. When analyzed later, a missense DCLRE1C variant was found to be linked to TCR beta V- and J-gene trimming.

As regards this clone: Its antigen is not identified.

Primers: 60 Vbeta forward and 13 Jbeta reverse. Method: immunoSEQ multiplex PCR; TCRdb's copy keeps in-frame clones and lacks some. The sample carries under 150,000 clones, around 80% recorded once. Germline V gene lookup returns CDR1 SGHRS and CDR2 YFSETQ. The V gene end was trimmed by 0 bases and the J gene end by 6 bases; junction bases not matched to a gene: 7. The CDR3 totals 16 residues. Input material: PBMCs. J is TRBJ1-2 and V is TRBV5-1, with 11 bases identical to TRBD1. This receptor was taken from a woman aged 40 to 50 in good health and CMV-seronegative. The DNA of the CDR3 is TGCGCCAGCAGCTTGGCCGGGACAGGGGGTGCGGATGGCTACACCTTC. This sequence encodes CASSLAGTGGADGYTF.